This TCR beta chain was recovered during a study of T-cell memory formation after mild COVID-19. Study results and caveats: There was no confirmation that second-wave clones peaking on day 37 were SARS-CoV-2 specific.

This CDR3 contains 15 residues. V shed 4 bases and J 4 bases; nucleotides not matched to a gene: 7. CDR1 LGHDT and CDR2 YNNKEL come from the germline V gene (reference sequence). TCRdb re-called the 5' RACE reads through MiXCR, storing one row per CDR3 protein. Of roughly 340,000 distinct CDR3 sequences in the sample, about 20% were seen once. This clonotype was counted only a few times. Its matching antigen is unknown. This chain joins TRBV3-1 and TRBJ2-7; 10 nucleotides match TRBD1. The origin of this receptor is a man between 18 and 29 years old who had mild COVID-19 (a few samples of this study predate the infection). Cell type and time point are not known. The sequencing input was PBMCs or a T cell subset sorted from them (not recorded which). In nucleotides, the CDR3 is TGTGCCAGCAGCCTCCTTACGGGACAGGGGTACGAGCAGTACTTC. Translated, it gives CASSLLTGQGYEQYF.